The 27 T cell receptor gamma chains presented below share a single source sample, sequenced in a study of γδ T cells in repeated Plasmodium falciparum infection. TCRdb re-called clones from the multiplex PCR reads using CATT. Of 20,000 to 30,000 gamma-chain clones listed, 3% are singletons. Vgamma9/Vdelta2+ and Vdelta2-negative gammadelta T cells were flow-sorted from PBMC for bulk sequencing. Source material: gamma-delta T cells from blood. Every receptor here comes from a pool of human donors (malaria-infected and uninfected, not separated).

This sequence joins TRGV2 and TRGJ1 or TRGJ2. TCRdb lists no J gene, so it was determined here by aligning the DNA to germline. The CDR3 extends over 14 amino acids. Losses at the gene ends were 10 bases for V and 5 bases for J; bases not matched to a gene: 17. CDR1 and CDR2 from the germline V gene are EGSNGY and YDSYNSKV. The CDR3 here is CATGTGRRNYKKLF. As DNA, the CDR3 is TGTGCCACTGGGACGGGCCGGAGGAATTATAAGAAACTCTTT.

This clone was picked up a small number of times. This likely reflects a read error, since a far larger clone is one base away. Other nucleotide sequences from this sample produce the same CDR3. The J gene was not called, though the V gene is TRGV9. Germline assignment: CDR1 GITISATS and CDR2 ISYDGTV (reference sequence). The CDR3 is 15 amino acids. The chain's CDR3 is CALWTLELGKKIKVF. The CDR3 nucleotides are TGTGCCTTGTGGACATTAGAGTTGGGCAAAAAAATCAAAGTATTT.

This clone was picked up a small number of times. For this DNA, TCRdb reports the protein of a much larger clone, which diverges at residue 6, most likely from a read error; the protein presented here is translated directly from the DNA. This chain links TRGV2 with TRGJ1 or TRGJ2. V lost 2 bases and J lost 6; bases outside the gene matches: 10. The CDR3 extends over 14 amino acids. Looked up from germline, CDR1 is EGSNGY and CDR2 is YDSYNSKV. CDR3: CATWDVRVSYKKLF. CDR3 in DNA: TGTGCCACCTGGGACGTGCGGGTTTCTTATAAGAAACTCTTT.

There are a few counts of this clone. A far larger clone is only one base removed, so a read error is likely. This sample also contains other DNA sequences that code for the same CDR3. The chain combines TRGV9 with TRGJ1 or TRGJ2. TCRdb is silent on the J gene; assignment here came from matching the DNA to germline. Per the germline V gene, CDR1 is GITISATS and CDR2 is ISYDGTV (reference sequence). V lost 9 bases and J lost 4; bases outside the gene matches: 48. The CDR3 totals 25 residues. The CDR3 coding sequence is TGTGCCTTGGATTCTTTGCGGGGCTTGTTACCTTGTAATAAGTTCGAACATGGTGCCTATTATAAGAAACTCTTT. Translating gives CALDSLRGLLPCNKFEHGAYYKKLF.

This clone was seen at least ten times. TRGV3 is the V gene, and the J gene was not called. The CDR3 has 12 amino acids. Germline V lookup: CDR1 VTNTFY, CDR2 YDVSTARD (reference sequence). In DNA, the CDR3 is TGTGCCACCTGGTGGAATTATTATAAGAAACTTTTT. This gives the protein CATWWNYYKKLF.

In this sample, this clone turned up a few times. This likely traces to a read error, being one base from a far larger clone. Other DNA sequences in the sample encode the same CDR3. The rearrangement uses TRGV9 and TRGJ1 or TRGJ2. The J gene comes from matching the DNA to germline here; TCRdb lacks it. The V and J ends lost 0 bases and 9 bases, in that order; junction bases with no gene match: 11. The CDR3 runs to 14 residues. CDR1 and CDR2 from the germline V gene are GITISATS and ISYDGTV (reference sequence). The CDR3 spells CALWEVHLGAKKLF. The CDR3, as DNA: TGTGCCTTGTGGGAGGTGCATTTGGGAGCTAAGAAACTCTTT.

As for this clone: For this DNA, TCRdb reports the protein of a much larger clone, which diverges at residue 12, most likely from a read error; the protein presented here is translated directly from the DNA. No J gene was assigned, while the V gene was called as TRGV2. Germline CDR1 reads EGSNGY; CDR2 reads YDSYNSKV. The CDR3 is 14 residues long. The CDR3 DNA is TGTGCCACCTGGGACGGGCCGGTCTATTATAAGAGACTCTTT. As protein: CATWDGPVYYKRLF.

This clone appeared a few times. This likely stems from a read error, as it lies one base from a far larger clone. Other DNA variants within this sample encode the same CDR3. The chain couples TRGV9 to TRGJ1 or TRGJ2. TCRdb lists no J gene, so it was determined here by aligning the DNA to germline. Germline V lookup: CDR1 GITISATS, CDR2 ISYDGTV (reference sequence). This CDR3 spans 12 amino acids. The CDR3 nucleotides read TGTGCTTTGTGGTCGAATTATTATAAGAAACTCTTT. Its protein product is CALWSNYYKKLF.

CDR3 DNA sequence: TGTGCCACCTGGACGGGCTTCGGGAAACTCTTT. This encodes CATWTGFGKLF. The J gene is TRGJ1 or TRGJ2, the V gene TRGV2. The J gene comes from matching the DNA to germline here; TCRdb lacks it. In germline, CDR1 is EGSNGY, CDR2 YDSYNSKV. The CDR3 loop spans 11 amino acids. V shed 6 bases, J shed 12 bases, and the junction held 11 bases outside the gene matches.

This clone came up many times. A far larger clone differs by one base, so this is likely a read error. The same CDR3 is also encoded by other DNA sequences in this sample. This sequence joins TRGV9 and TRGJ1 or TRGJ2. The CDR3 consists of 12 residues. V was clipped by 2 bases and J by 7 bases; unmatched bases: 5. Per the germline V gene, CDR1 is GITISATS and CDR2 is ISYDGTV (reference sequence). This CDR3 is CALWEDYYKKLF. CDR3 nucleotide sequence: TGTGCCTTGTGGGAGGACTACTATAAGAAACTCTTT.

This clone was counted ten times or more. The rearrangement uses TRGV9 and TRGJ1 or TRGJ2. Trimming took 0 bases from V and 7 from J; bases not matched to a gene: 3. Looked up from germline, CDR1 is GITISATS and CDR2 is ISYDGTV (reference sequence). This CDR3 has 12 residues. The CDR3 spells CALWEVEYKKLF. In nucleotides, the CDR3 is TGTGCCTTGTGGGAGGTGGAGTATAAGAAACTCTTT.

This clone was detected a few times. The chain is built from TRGV9 and TRGJ1 or TRGJ2. The J gene comes from matching the DNA to germline here; TCRdb lacks it. Germline V gives CDR1 GITISATS, CDR2 ISYDGTV (reference sequence). The V and J ends lost 1 base and 3 bases, in that order; junction bases with no gene match: 15. There are 17 residues in the CDR3. CDR3: CALWEVTLWDIYYKKLF. As DNA, the CDR3 is TGTGCCTTGTGGGAGGTCACTCTGTGGGACATTTATTATAAGAAACTCTTT.

Note on this clone: TCRdb's entry gives the protein of a much larger clone, which mismatches this DNA's translation at residue 9, likely from a read error; the protein reported here is translated from the DNA. The chain carries TRGV4 and TRGJ1 or TRGJ2. Because TCRdb records no J gene, it was assigned here through a match of the DNA to germline. Germline V gene lookup returns CDR1 EGSTGY and CDR2 YDSYTSSV. The CDR3 has 15 amino acids. V lost 3 bases to trimming and J lost 5 bases; unmatched junction nucleotides: 13. The CDR3 protein is CATWDYAAEDYKKLF. For the CDR3, the DNA is TGTGCCACCTGGGATTACGCCGCCGAGGATTATAAGAAACTCTTT.

This clone was counted a few times. The protein that TCRdb holds for this DNA derives from a much larger clone and differs from the translated DNA at residue 11, which likely indicates a read error; the protein shown here is translated from the DNA. TRGV8 is the V gene, and the J gene was not called. The germline V gene has CDR1 VENAVY and CDR2 YDSYNSRV. This CDR3 is 13 amino acids long. CDR3 region: CATWDRHRYKELF. The CDR3 DNA reads as TGTGCCACCTGGGATAGGCATCGTTATAAGGAACTCTTT.

At least ten counts were recorded for this clone. For this DNA, TCRdb reports the protein of a much larger clone, which diverges at residue 3, most likely from a read error; the protein presented here is translated directly from the DNA. This chain links TRGV9 with TRGJ1 or TRGJ2. CDR3 length equals 12 residues. Per the germline V gene, CDR1 is GITISATS and CDR2 is ISYDGTV (reference sequence). The CDR3 sequence: CASWEVQGDKLF. Here the CDR3 DNA reads TGTGCCTCGTGGGAGGTGCAGGGTGATAAGCTCTTT.

This clone was observed at least ten times. This chain joins TRGV5 and TRGJ1 or TRGJ2. J was trimmed by 9 bases and V by 4 bases; bases with no gene match: 9. CDR3 length: 12 residues. Germline CDR1 reads VINAFY; CDR2 reads YDVSNSKD. Here the CDR3 DNA reads TGTGCCACCTGGGAATTTTATATTAAGAAACTCTTT. Translating gives CATWEFYIKKLF.

A word on this clone: The TCRdb protein, from a much larger clone, departs from this DNA's translation at residue 7, likely by read error; the protein shown derives from the DNA. The chain has TRGV9 and TRGJP. Matching the DNA to germline supplied the J gene, which TCRdb does not give. The CDR3 length is 17 residues. Germline CDR1 is GITISATS and CDR2 is ISYDGTV (reference sequence). V trimming: 2 bases; J trimming: 11 bases; junction bases outside the gene matches: 12. The CDR3 sequence is CALWEAAQEMGKKIKVF. As DNA, the CDR3 is TGTGCCTTGTGGGAGGCCGCCCAGGAGATGGGCAAAAAAATCAAGGTATTT.

This clone has just a few counts. This is likely an artifact of a read error, given a far larger clone one base away. Because the CDR3's place on the DNA is in doubt, the DNA is left out and the CDR3 is given as listed by TCRdb. The V gene call reads TRGV9; no J gene was called. The CDR3 contains 33 residues when both ends are counted. CDR1 is GITISATS, CDR2 ISYDGTV, per germline (reference sequence). The CDR3 loop reads CALCSKGVVVIRNSLAVEQHWLSQVSIGRIQHF.

This clone has at least ten counts. The protein TCRdb gives is from a much larger clone and does not agree with this DNA's translation at residue 5, likely a read error; the protein shown here comes from the DNA. CDR3 amino acids: CATWNGQIYYKKLF. The CDR3 DNA is TGTGCCACCTGGAACGGGCAGATTTATTATAAGAAACTCTTT. The chain uses TRGV2 and TRGJ1 or TRGJ2. TCRdb supplies no J gene; here it was assigned by aligning the nucleotide sequence to germline. Looked up from germline, CDR1 is EGSNGY and CDR2 is YDSYNSKV. The CDR3 runs 14 residues.

This clone was found many times. This chain uses TRGV9 with TRGJ1 or TRGJ2. Germline V gives CDR1 GITISATS, CDR2 ISYDGTV (reference sequence). The V segment lost 0 bases and the J segment 0 bases; nucleotides outside the gene matches: 8. CDR3 length: 16 amino acids. This CDR3 is CALWEVHWANYYKKLF. The DNA of the CDR3 is TGTGCCTTGTGGGAGGTGCACTGGGCGAATTATTATAAGAAACTCTTT.

The sample holds many counts of this clone. A far larger clone is off by one base, so a read error is likely. Other DNA sequences in this sample translate to the same CDR3. The chain joins TRGV3 to TRGJ1 or TRGJ2. The germline V gene encodes CDR1 VTNTFY and CDR2 YDVSTARD (reference sequence). The CDR3 has 14 amino acids. The CDR3 protein is CATWDRQNYYKKLF. CDR3 nucleotide sequence: TGTGCCACCTGGGACAGACAGAATTATTATAAGAAGCTCTTT.

This clone has at least ten counts. TCRdb's listed protein matches a much larger clone and diverges from this DNA's translation at residue 7, likely through a read error; the protein shown comes from the DNA. The CDR3 region has the DNA TGTGCCACCTGGGACGGGTCGGAGAAACTCTTT. Translation gives CATWDGSEKLF. The chain couples TRGV2 to TRGJ1 or TRGJ2. V gave up 0 bases and J gave up 11 bases; unmatched junction bases: 4. CDR3 length: 11 amino acids. Germline CDR1 reads EGSNGY; CDR2 reads YDSYNSKV.

A word on this clone: TCRdb pairs this DNA with a much larger clone's protein that differs at residue 5, likely a read error; the protein shown was translated from the DNA. The V call is TRGV3, the J call TRGJ1 or TRGJ2. The CDR3 extends over 15 amino acids. Per germline, CDR1 VTNTFY and CDR2 YDVSTARD (reference sequence). CDR3 bases: TGTGCCACCTGGGGCAGGCGAATCTTCTATTATAAGAAACTCTTT. Protein: CATWGRRIFYYKKLF.

A few counts support this clone. TCRdb's listed protein matches a much larger clone and diverges from this DNA's translation at residue 15, likely through a read error; the protein shown comes from the DNA. No J gene was called, and the V gene is TRGV9. The V gene's germline CDR1 is GITISATS and CDR2 ISYDGTV (reference sequence). The CDR3 runs 17 residues. CDR3 DNA: TGTGCCTTGTGGGACGCAAGAGAAGAGTTGGGCAAAAAAATCAGGGTATTT. It specifies CALWDAREELGKKIRVF.

This clone was counted at least ten times. This sequence is one base from a far larger clone and is likely a read error. Other nucleotide sequences from this sample produce the same CDR3. The chain links TRGV8 to TRGJ1 or TRGJ2. From germline, CDR1 is VENAVY and CDR2 YDSYNSRV. The CDR3 extends over 11 amino acids. CDR3 residues: CATWDRKQKLF. The CDR3 nucleotides read TGTGCTACCTGGGATAGGAAGCAGAAACTCTTT.

Note on this clone: With only one base between it and a far larger clone, this is likely a read error. This sample also contains other DNA sequences that code for the same CDR3. This chain joins TRGV9 and TRGJ1 or TRGJ2. TCRdb records no J gene; here it was assigned by comparing the DNA to germline. The germline gives CDR1 GITISATS, CDR2 ISYDGTV (reference sequence). The CDR3 totals 15 residues. Written as DNA, the CDR3 is TGTGCCCTGTGGGAGGTAACCCCATTGAGATATAAGAAACTCTTT. This gives the protein CALWEVTPLRYKKLF.

This clone was seen a few times. The chain's CDR3 is CATWDPINKKLF. The CDR3 region has the DNA TGTGCCACCTGGGATCCGATAAATAAGAAACTCTTT. The rearrangement joins TRGV4 to TRGJ1 or TRGJ2. Assignment of the J gene here rests on matching the DNA to germline, because TCRdb gives none. The CDR3 is 12 amino acids. The ends lost 3 bases at V and 8 bases at J; junction bases unmatched: 7. Germline lookup yields CDR1 EGSTGY and CDR2 YDSYTSSV.